Listed below are T cell receptor beta chains from one sample, sequenced in a study of T cell responses to AZD1222 COVID-19 vaccine. Method: immunoSEQ multiplex PCR; TCRdb's copy keeps in-frame clones and lacks some. The sample shows 95,000 to 110,000 clones, about 93% of them seen only once. The sequencing used peripheral blood, collected on day 0 of AZD1222 vaccination. The receptors originated from an adult in good health. CDR3s include the opening cysteine and the closing phenylalanine or tryptophan. The D gene is left open where the match is weak. The listing skips clone size in some rows; elsewhere it reads once, few, many or a size class.

j_call: TRBJ1-1; d_call: NA; cdr3_length: 14; clone_size: NA; v_call: TRBV4-2; cdr3_nt: TGTGCCAGCAGCGAAGAGGGGCGGAACACTGAAGCTTTCTTT; cdr3_aa: CASSEEGRNTEAFF
j_call: TRBJ1-2; d_call: NA; cdr3_length: 14; clone_size: NA; v_call: TRBV7-9; cdr3_nt: TGTGCCAGCAGCTCAGAAACAGGGAACTATGGCTACACCTTC; cdr3_aa: CASSSETGNYGYTF
j_call: TRBJ1-2; d_call: NA; cdr3_length: 13; clone_size: NA; v_call: TRBV6-2/TRBV6-3; cdr3_nt: TGTGCCAGCAGTTACCATCGAAACTATGGCTACACCTTC; cdr3_aa: CASSYHRNYGYTF
j_call: TRBJ2-6; d_call: NA; cdr3_length: 14; clone_size: NA; v_call: TRBV19; cdr3_nt: TGTGCCAGTAAGGTGGATTGGGGGGCCAACGTCCTGACTTTC; cdr3_aa: CASKVDWGANVLTF
j_call: TRBJ2-7; d_call: NA; cdr3_length: 12; clone_size: once; v_call: TRBV6-1; cdr3_nt: TGTGCCAGCAGTGAAGGAAGTTACGAGCAGTACTTC; cdr3_aa: CASSEGSYEQYF
j_call: TRBJ1-1; d_call: NA; cdr3_length: 13; clone_size: NA; v_call: TRBV7-8; cdr3_nt: TGTGCCAGCAGCTTAGTCCGGGACACTGAAGCTTTCTTT; cdr3_aa: CASSLVRDTEAFF
j_call: TRBJ1-5; d_call: NA; cdr3_length: 15; clone_size: NA; v_call: TRBV6-2/TRBV6-3; cdr3_nt: TGTGCCAGCAGTTACTCGAGTCAGATCAATCAGCCCCAGCATTTT; cdr3_aa: CASSYSSQINQPQHF
j_call: TRBJ1-1; d_call: NA; cdr3_length: 12; clone_size: once; v_call: TRBV5-1; cdr3_nt: TGCGCCAGCAGCGATACGATCACTGAAGCTTTCTTT; cdr3_aa: CASSDTITEAFF
j_call: TRBJ1-2; d_call: TRBD1; cdr3_length: 14; clone_size: NA; v_call: TRBV11-2; cdr3_nt: TGTGCCAGCAGCTTAGCCGGGACAGGGTTAGGCTACACCTTC; cdr3_aa: CASSLAGTGLGYTF
j_call: TRBJ2-1; d_call: TRBD2; cdr3_length: 17; clone_size: NA; v_call: TRBV13; cdr3_nt: TGTGCCAGCAGCTGGTCCGAAGCGGGAGATTCCTACAATGAGCAGTTCTTC; cdr3_aa: CASSWSEAGDSYNEQFF
j_call: TRBJ1-2; d_call: NA; cdr3_length: 15; clone_size: NA; v_call: TRBV6-5; cdr3_nt: TGTGCCAGCAGGACAGCCGGACGTCCAAACTATGGCTACACCTTC; cdr3_aa: CASRTAGRPNYGYTF
j_call: TRBJ2-5; d_call: TRBD2; cdr3_length: 14; clone_size: NA; v_call: TRBV7-2; cdr3_nt: TGTGCCAGCAGTCTCGGGGGGGCCCAAGAGACCCAGTACTTC; cdr3_aa: CASSLGGAQETQYF
j_call: TRBJ1-1; d_call: NA; cdr3_length: 13; clone_size: NA; v_call: TRBV9; cdr3_nt: TGTGCCAGCAGCGTAGTCAGAAACACTGAAGCTTTCTTT; cdr3_aa: CASSVVRNTEAFF
j_call: TRBJ2-1; d_call: TRBD2; cdr3_length: 15; clone_size: NA; v_call: TRBV3-1/TRBV3-2; cdr3_nt: TGTGCCAGCAGCCAAATGCGGGGGGGCATGAATGAGCAGTTCTTC; cdr3_aa: CASSQMRGGMNEQFF
j_call: TRBJ1-1; d_call: TRBD1; cdr3_length: 15; clone_size: NA; v_call: TRBV19; cdr3_nt: TGTGCCAGTAGCCTCAAGGACAGGGGCCACACTGAAGCTTTCTTT; cdr3_aa: CASSLKDRGHTEAFF
j_call: TRBJ1-6; d_call: NA; cdr3_length: 14; clone_size: NA; v_call: TRBV7-2; cdr3_nt: TGTGCCAGTTGGGGCGTCGTTGGGAAATCACCCCTCCACTTT; cdr3_aa: CASWGVVGKSPLHF
j_call: TRBJ1-1; d_call: TRBD1; cdr3_length: 16; clone_size: NA; v_call: TRBV6-5; cdr3_nt: TGTGCCAGCAGTTACTCGCAGGGGGCCGATAACACTGAAGCTTTCTTT; cdr3_aa: CASSYSQGADNTEAFF
j_call: TRBJ2-3; d_call: NA; cdr3_length: 13; clone_size: NA; v_call: TRBV9; cdr3_nt: TGTGCCAGCAGCGTCCGAGTTTCAGATACGCAGTATTTT; cdr3_aa: CASSVRVSDTQYF
j_call: TRBJ1-1; d_call: NA; cdr3_length: 16; clone_size: NA; v_call: TRBV19; cdr3_nt: TGTGCCAGTAGTATAGAAGGGAGGGTTCCCAACACTGAAGCTTTCTTT; cdr3_aa: CASSIEGRVPNTEAFF
j_call: TRBJ2-3; d_call: TRBD1; cdr3_length: 15; clone_size: NA; v_call: TRBV5-1; cdr3_nt: TGCGCCAGCAGCGGTGACAGGGGACTCACAGATACGCAGTATTTT; cdr3_aa: CASSGDRGLTDTQYF
j_call: TRBJ1-1; d_call: TRBD1; cdr3_length: 11; clone_size: few; v_call: TRBV20-1; cdr3_nt: TGCAGTGCTAGCCGGGACAGGGAAGCTTTCTTT; cdr3_aa: CSASRDREAFF
j_call: TRBJ2-1; d_call: NA; cdr3_length: 15; clone_size: few; v_call: TRBV7-2; cdr3_nt: TGTGCCAGCAGCTTTATGAAAAGCTCCTACAATGAGCAGTTCTTC; cdr3_aa: CASSFMKSSYNEQFF
j_call: TRBJ1-6; d_call: NA; cdr3_length: 15; clone_size: NA; v_call: TRBV5-5; cdr3_nt: TGTGCCAGCAGCTTGGGGCAGGCGACTAATTCACCCCTCCACTTT; cdr3_aa: CASSLGQATNSPLHF
j_call: TRBJ2-7; d_call: NA; cdr3_length: 13; clone_size: NA; v_call: TRBV5-1; cdr3_nt: TGCGCCAGCAGCTTCAACAGACACTACGAGCAGTACTTC; cdr3_aa: CASSFNRHYEQYF
j_call: TRBJ2-3; d_call: TRBD2; cdr3_length: 17; clone_size: NA; v_call: TRBV7-2; cdr3_nt: TGTGCCAGCAGCCCCAGTCGGTTTGGGGCTAGCGGGGGGACGCAGTATTTT; cdr3_aa: CASSPSRFGASGGTQYF
j_call: TRBJ1-5; d_call: NA; cdr3_length: 13; clone_size: NA; v_call: TRBV19; cdr3_nt: TGTGCCAGTACCGACAGACCCTTTCAGCCCCAGCATTTT; cdr3_aa: CASTDRPFQPQHF
j_call: TRBJ2-3; d_call: TRBD2; cdr3_length: 14; clone_size: NA; v_call: TRBV6-5; cdr3_nt: TGTGCCAGCTCCCTAGCGGGGGGGAGGGGTACGCAGTATTTT; cdr3_aa: CASSLAGGRGTQYF
j_call: TRBJ1-1; d_call: TRBD1; cdr3_length: 16; clone_size: NA; v_call: TRBV15; cdr3_nt: TGTGCCACCAGCAGATCCGACAGGGGATTTGGCGCTGAAGCTTTCTTT; cdr3_aa: CATSRSDRGFGAEAFF
j_call: TRBJ1-4; d_call: NA; cdr3_length: 13; clone_size: NA; v_call: TRBV5-1; cdr3_nt: TGCGCCAGCAGCTCTCCTCCCAATGAAAAACTGTTTTTT; cdr3_aa: CASSSPPNEKLFF
j_call: TRBJ1-2; d_call: TRBD1; cdr3_length: 13; clone_size: few; v_call: TRBV7-2; cdr3_nt: TGTGCCAGCAGCTTAGCTGGGACAGATGGCTACACCTTC; cdr3_aa: CASSLAGTDGYTF
j_call: TRBJ2-3; d_call: TRBD2; cdr3_length: 16; clone_size: NA; v_call: TRBV4-2; cdr3_nt: TGTGCCAGCAGCCAAGAGAGCGGCGGGGGGGCAGATACGCAGTATTTT; cdr3_aa: CASSQESGGGADTQYF
j_call: TRBJ1-5; d_call: NA; cdr3_length: 13; clone_size: NA; v_call: TRBV12-3/TRBV12-4; cdr3_nt: TGTGCCAGCAGTTTTAGCGGAAATCAGCCCCAGCATTTT; cdr3_aa: CASSFSGNQPQHF
j_call: TRBJ2-5; d_call: NA; cdr3_length: 11; clone_size: NA; v_call: TRBV20-1; cdr3_nt: TGCAGTGCTGAGGGGAGAGAGACCCAGTACTTC; cdr3_aa: CSAEGRETQYF
j_call: TRBJ1-2; d_call: TRBD1; cdr3_length: 16; clone_size: NA; v_call: TRBV5-4; cdr3_nt: TGTGCCAGCAGCTTGTTACAGGGGGCCTCCGCCTCTGGCTACACCTTC; cdr3_aa: CASSLLQGASASGYTF
j_call: TRBJ2-1; d_call: NA; cdr3_length: 16; clone_size: NA; v_call: TRBV7-9; cdr3_nt: TGTGCCAGCAGCTTAGGAATAGGGATACTTACGAATGAGCAGTTCTTC; cdr3_aa: CASSLGIGILTNEQFF
j_call: TRBJ2-2; d_call: TRBD1; cdr3_length: 16; clone_size: NA; v_call: TRBV5-6; cdr3_nt: TGTGCCAGCAGCTTGCCGGGACAGGGGGCAGGCGGGGAGCTGTTTTTT; cdr3_aa: CASSLPGQGAGGELFF
j_call: TRBJ1-5; d_call: NA; cdr3_length: 15; clone_size: NA; v_call: TRBV18; cdr3_nt: TGTGCCAGCTCACCGTCGGGGGGGGGCAATCAGCCCCAGCATTTT; cdr3_aa: CASSPSGGGNQPQHF
j_call: TRBJ2-7; d_call: TRBD1; cdr3_length: 14; clone_size: NA; v_call: TRBV10-2; cdr3_nt: TGCGCCACCAAGACCACAGGGGGGTCCTACGAGCAGTACTTC; cdr3_aa: CATKTTGGSYEQYF
j_call: TRBJ1-1; d_call: NA; cdr3_length: 14; clone_size: NA; v_call: TRBV7-2; cdr3_nt: TGTGCCAGCAGCGGGCAGGGGCCGGGGACTGAAGCTTTCTTT; cdr3_aa: CASSGQGPGTEAFF
j_call: TRBJ1-5; d_call: NA; cdr3_length: 16; clone_size: NA; v_call: TRBV20-1; cdr3_nt: TGCAGTGCAAGTGGACCCCCGGGTGGTGGCAATCAGCCCCAGCATTTT; cdr3_aa: CSASGPPGGGNQPQHF
j_call: TRBJ2-5; d_call: NA; cdr3_length: 13; clone_size: NA; v_call: TRBV7-9; cdr3_nt: TGTGCCAGCCGGGTGAGCGCGGGGGAGACCCAGTACTTC; cdr3_aa: CASRVSAGETQYF
j_call: TRBJ2-3; d_call: TRBD2; cdr3_length: 18; clone_size: NA; v_call: TRBV2; cdr3_nt: TGTGCCAGCAGTGAAGTTGAGGCTAGCGGGGGCCACACAGATACGCAGTATTTT; cdr3_aa: CASSEVEASGGHTDTQYF
j_call: TRBJ2-1; d_call: TRBD1; cdr3_length: 15; clone_size: NA; v_call: TRBV7-7; cdr3_nt: TGTGCCAGCAGCTTAGCTCAGACAGGGCAGTATGAGCAGTTCTTC; cdr3_aa: CASSLAQTGQYEQFF
j_call: TRBJ2-6; d_call: NA; cdr3_length: 12; clone_size: once; v_call: TRBV9; cdr3_nt: TGTGCCAGCTCACGGGGGGCCAACGTCCTGACTTTC; cdr3_aa: CASSRGANVLTF
j_call: TRBJ1-4; d_call: NA; cdr3_length: 14; clone_size: few; v_call: TRBV21-1; cdr3_nt: TGTGCCAGCGGTCACAGGGTAACTAATGAAAAACTGTTTTTT; cdr3_aa: CASGHRVTNEKLFF
j_call: TRBJ1-4; d_call: TRBD1; cdr3_length: 19; clone_size: once; v_call: TRBV27; cdr3_nt: TGTGCCAGCAAACTCCGAGCCGGGACAGGGGGCGGTGAAGGGGAAAAACTGTTTTTT; cdr3_aa: CASKLRAGTGGGEGEKLFF
j_call: TRBJ2-1; d_call: TRBD2; cdr3_length: 14; clone_size: NA; v_call: TRBV27; cdr3_nt: TGTGCCAGCAAGGGTAGCGGGGGAAACAATGAGCAGTTCTTC; cdr3_aa: CASKGSGGNNEQFF
j_call: TRBJ2-2; d_call: TRBD1; cdr3_length: 15; clone_size: once; v_call: TRBV7-2; cdr3_nt: TGTGCCAGCAGCCTAAGGACAGGGATGGCCGGGGAGCTGTTTTTT; cdr3_aa: CASSLRTGMAGELFF
j_call: TRBJ2-5; d_call: TRBD2; cdr3_length: 14; clone_size: NA; v_call: TRBV15; cdr3_nt: TGTGCCACCAGCAGAGTTCGGGGGGAAGAGACCCAGTACTTC; cdr3_aa: CATSRVRGEETQYF
j_call: TRBJ1-2; d_call: TRBD1; cdr3_length: 15; clone_size: NA; v_call: TRBV5-4; cdr3_nt: TGTGCCAGCAGCTCCGGACAGGGTGTGGGCTATGGCTACACCTTC; cdr3_aa: CASSSGQGVGYGYTF
j_call: TRBJ2-7; d_call: TRBD2; cdr3_length: 15; clone_size: NA; v_call: TRBV6-6; cdr3_nt: TGTGCCAGCAGTTCCCCAGCGGGGGGCGGCCACGAGCAGTACTTC; cdr3_aa: CASSSPAGGGHEQYF
j_call: TRBJ2-7; d_call: NA; cdr3_length: 13; clone_size: NA; v_call: TRBV14; cdr3_nt: TGTGCCAGCAGCCAAATCGGTGGTTACGAGCAGTACTTC; cdr3_aa: CASSQIGGYEQYF
j_call: TRBJ2-6; d_call: TRBD2; cdr3_length: 15; clone_size: NA; v_call: TRBV3-1/TRBV3-2; cdr3_nt: TGTGCCAGCCGAACGGGGGGTACTGGGGCCAACGTCCTGACTTTC; cdr3_aa: CASRTGGTGANVLTF
j_call: TRBJ1-1; d_call: TRBD1; cdr3_length: 14; clone_size: NA; v_call: TRBV5-1; cdr3_nt: TGCGCCAGCAGCTCGGAGGGACAGATTACTGAAGCTTTCTTT; cdr3_aa: CASSSEGQITEAFF
j_call: TRBJ2-1; d_call: TRBD1; cdr3_length: 16; clone_size: NA; v_call: TRBV6-2/TRBV6-3; cdr3_nt: TGTGCCAGCAGTTACCTGGGGACAGCGCCGCTGGTCGAGCAGTTCTTC; cdr3_aa: CASSYLGTAPLVEQFF
j_call: TRBJ1-2; d_call: NA; cdr3_length: 14; clone_size: NA; v_call: TRBV19; cdr3_nt: TGTGCCAGTAGTTTGGGGACGGGGAGCTATGGCTACACCTTC; cdr3_aa: CASSLGTGSYGYTF
j_call: TRBJ2-1; d_call: TRBD2; cdr3_length: 16; clone_size: NA; v_call: TRBV6-5; cdr3_nt: TGTGCCAGCAGTTATCATAGCGGGGGGGCTTATCCTGAGCAGTTCTTC; cdr3_aa: CASSYHSGGAYPEQFF